This TCR beta chain was found in a study of T cells in Graves' hyperthyroidism and ophthalmopathy. Background on the study: Prior to any treatment, at the point of initial diagnosis, peripheral blood was collected. Whole-study results and caveats: Patients with ophthalmopathy were separated from those with stable hyperthyroidism by a 13 V-J model. Before onset, ophthalmopathy was predicted by the model a median around 6.2 months earlier.

V shed 5 bases, J shed 9 bases, and the junction held 16 bases outside the gene matches. The CDR3 has 16 residues. Germline CDR1 and CDR2: SEHNR and FQNEAQ (reference sequence). The investigators amplified TCR beta CDR3 regions from RNA transcripts. The HTBI primer set drove a first-round RT-PCR of the TCR CDR3. From the multiplex PCR reads, TCRdb called clonotypes with MiXCR, one entry per CDR3 protein. The table shows approximately 530,000 distinct CDR3 sequences, with about 20% occurring only once. This clonotype was found many times. Its antigen is not identified. This receptor was obtained from a man aged 35 to 55 with Graves' ophthalmopathy. The sequencing input was blood. This rearrangement joins TRBV7-9 to TRBJ2-1, with 7 bases matching TRBD1. For the CDR3, the DNA is TGTGCCAGCAGCGCCCGACAGGGTTTGGGGTCTCTTGAGCAGTTCTTC. This gives the protein CASSARQGLGSLEQFF. Full variable domain (outside the CDR3, taken from reference TRBV7-9 and TRBJ2-1): DTGVSQNPRHKITKRGQNVTFRCDPISEHNRLYWYRQTLGQGPEFLTYFQNEAQLEKSRLLSDRFSAERPKGSFSTLEIQRTEQGDSAMYLCASSARQGLGSLEQFFGPGTRLTVL.